This T cell receptor beta chain was retrieved from a study of blood T cell repertoires in COVID-19 (TCRdb year 2020). Regarding the study in general: Collaborator samples came from the United States, Italy and Spain and covered acute and convalescent phases of COVID-19. Deeply sampled blood TCRbeta repertoires from subjects exposed to, actively infected with, or recovered from COVID-19 were included in the dataset. The samples were drawn from the first 160 participants of the ongoing ImmuneRACE study and from 1,254 subjects provided by 6 global collaborators. The prospective study material was composed of cDNA or gDNA derived from T cells, B-cell-depleted T cells, or PBMCs. Where available, HLA class I and class II types were obtained from metadata supplied by the sample provider rather than from assay-based typing. A de-identified subject ID, COVID-19 status, age in years and sex were almost always included in the sample metadata. The repertoires were released in a freely available public database intended as a resource for research on the immune response to SARS-CoV-2. Findings and caveats that apply to the study as a whole: Clinical and demographic metadata were provided uncurated, with the amount varying by source and participant.

CDR1 MDHEN and CDR2 SYDVKM are derived from the germline V gene. Trimming removed 6 bases from V and 3 bases from J, leaving 8 bases between the germline ends. There are 12 amino acids in the CDR3, from cysteine to phenylalanine inclusive. CDR3 DNA only is kept here, 36 bases in frame from base 1. About this clone: What antigen it recognizes has not been identified. No qualities accompany the bases; no much larger clone lies one base away.

TCRbeta CDR3 regions were amplified from genomic DNA by means of the immunoSEQ Assay, a bias-controlled multiplex PCR. On the study's bioinformatics: Nucleated cell counts per sample were estimated from amplification of reference gene primers within the assay. To quantify the absolute abundance of each unique TCRbeta CDR3 rearrangement, sequence reads were collapsed and filtered. For each sample, productive Simpson clonality was calculated by taking the square root of Simpson's diversity index across productive rearrangements. As stored in TCRdb, this immuneACCESS dataset retains in-frame rearrangements with V and J assigned. A fraction of the clones does not appear; measured against another copy, unresolved V genes explain less than half of the discrepancy, and the remainder lacks a known reason. V and J calls and clone size are those listed in that table; D and trimming were worked out from the DNA. The sample contains around 290,000 clones, roughly nine tenths of them found a single time. The ten largest make up roughly 2.6% of the sample.

Participants in the prospective study were aged roughly 18 to 100 years, lived in some 24 United States geographic areas, and enrolled through a virtual design. In the prospective study, cohorts were assigned on the basis of participant-reported clinical history obtained from a screening survey and a study questionnaire. For ImmuneRACE Cohort 3, a participant was defined as recovered based on two consecutive negative NP/OP PCR tests, clearance by a healthcare professional, or resolution of symptoms. Each participant in the prospective study had whole blood, serum and a nasopharyngeal or oropharyngeal swab collected by mobile phlebotomists. Over a roughly 2-month period, participants in the prospective study had the option of providing additional blood draws and questionnaires. Prospective study blood samples were shipped either frozen or at room temperature before DNA extraction.

The sequenced sample was PBMCs or T cells enriched from blood (not recorded which). Recombination connected TRBV28 to TRBJ1-1; the D segment cannot be called with confidence. This TCR was recovered from a woman younger than 30 who had recovered from COVID-19. CDR3 protein: CASRTYYTEAFF. At the DNA level, the sequence is TGTGCCAGCAGGACTTATTACACTGAAGCTTTCTTT.